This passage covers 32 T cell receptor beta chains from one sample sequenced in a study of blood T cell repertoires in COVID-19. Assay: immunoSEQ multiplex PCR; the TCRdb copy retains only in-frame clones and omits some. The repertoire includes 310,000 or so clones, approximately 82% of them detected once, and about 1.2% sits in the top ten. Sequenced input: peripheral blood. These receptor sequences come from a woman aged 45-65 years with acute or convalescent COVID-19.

CDR3 residues: CASSLLPDTQYF. In nucleotides, the CDR3 is TGTGCCAGCAGCCTACTCCCGGATACGCAGTATTTT. The chain has TRBV7-9 and TRBJ2-3; D is uncertain. CDR3 length equals 12 residues. Per the germline V gene, CDR1 is SEHNR and CDR2 is FQNEAQ (reference sequence). V was shortened by 5 bases and J by 6 bases, with 9 bases between the two germline ends.

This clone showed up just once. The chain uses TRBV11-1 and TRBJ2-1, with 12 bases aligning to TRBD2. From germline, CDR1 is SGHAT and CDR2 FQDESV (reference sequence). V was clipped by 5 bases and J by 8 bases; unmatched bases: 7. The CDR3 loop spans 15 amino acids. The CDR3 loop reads CASSLGLAGYDEQFF. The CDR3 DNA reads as TGTGCCAGCAGCCTCGGACTAGCGGGATACGATGAGCAGTTCTTC.

The CDR3: CASSAQGTDTQYF. DNA for the CDR3: TGTGCCAGCAGTGCACAGGGGACAGATACGCAGTATTTT. This chain connects TRBV6-4 to TRBJ2-3, with 7 nucleotides matching TRBD1. The J segment lost 3 bases and the V segment lost 4 bases, leaving 1 base of the junction unmatched. CDR1 is MRHNA and CDR2 is SNTAGT in the germline V gene. CDR3 size: 13 residues.

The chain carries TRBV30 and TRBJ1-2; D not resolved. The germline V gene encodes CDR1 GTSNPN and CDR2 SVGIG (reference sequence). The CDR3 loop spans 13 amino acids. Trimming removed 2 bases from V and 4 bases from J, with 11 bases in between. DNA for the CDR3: TGTGCCTGGAGTATCCCCGCGGCCTATGGCTACACCTTC. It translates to CAWSIPAAYGYTF. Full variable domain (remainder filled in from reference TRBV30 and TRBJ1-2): SQTIHQWPATLVQPVGSPLSLECTVEGTSNPNLYWYRQAAGRGLQLLFYSVGIGQISSEVPQNLSASRPQDRQFILSSKKLLLSDSGFYLCAWSIPAAYGYTFGSGTRLTVV.

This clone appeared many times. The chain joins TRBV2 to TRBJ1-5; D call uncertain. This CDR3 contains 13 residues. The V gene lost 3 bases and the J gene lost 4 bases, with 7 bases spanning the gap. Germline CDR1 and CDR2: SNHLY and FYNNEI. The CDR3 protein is CASSEYRNQPQHF. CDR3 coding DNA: TGTGCCAGCAGTGAGTACCGGAATCAGCCCCAGCATTTT.

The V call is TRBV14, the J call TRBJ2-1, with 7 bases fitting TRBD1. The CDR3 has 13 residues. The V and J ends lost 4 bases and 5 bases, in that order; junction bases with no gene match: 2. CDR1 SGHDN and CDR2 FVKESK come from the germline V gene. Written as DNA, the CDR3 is TGTGCCAGCAGCCGGGGACAGAACAATGAGCAGTTCTTC. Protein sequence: CASSRGQNNEQFF.

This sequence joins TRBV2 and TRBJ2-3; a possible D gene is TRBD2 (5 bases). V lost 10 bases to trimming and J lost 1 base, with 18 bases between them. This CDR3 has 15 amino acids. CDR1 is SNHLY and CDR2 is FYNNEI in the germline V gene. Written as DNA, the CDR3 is TGTGCCATTACTATTCCCCGGGGAGGCACAGATACGCAGTATTTT. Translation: CAITIPRGGTDTQYF. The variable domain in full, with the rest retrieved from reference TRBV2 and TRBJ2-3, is EPEVTQTPSHQVTQMGQEVILRCVPISNHLYFYWYRQILGQKVEFLVSFYNNEISEKSEIFDDQFSVERPDGSNFTLKIRSTKLEDSAMYFCAITIPRGGTDTQYFGPGTRLTVL.

The CDR3 region is CSVDRAGPVGYTF. DNA of the CDR3: TGCAGCGTTGATAGGGCAGGGCCGGTGGGCTACACCTTC. This chain uses TRBV29-1 with TRBJ1-2; D perhaps matches TRBD1 (5 bases). The CDR3 loop spans 13 amino acids. The V gene's germline CDR1 is SQVTM and CDR2 ANQGSEA. Trimming stripped 3 bases from V and 8 bases from J, with 16 bases between. The entire variable domain, with the rest obtained from reference TRBV29-1 and TRBJ1-2, is as follows: SAVISQKPSRDICQRGTSLTIQCQVDSQVTMMFWYRQQPGQSLTLIATANQGSEATYESGFVIDKFPISRPNLTFSTLTVSNMSPEDSSIYLCSVDRAGPVGYTFGSGTRLTVV.

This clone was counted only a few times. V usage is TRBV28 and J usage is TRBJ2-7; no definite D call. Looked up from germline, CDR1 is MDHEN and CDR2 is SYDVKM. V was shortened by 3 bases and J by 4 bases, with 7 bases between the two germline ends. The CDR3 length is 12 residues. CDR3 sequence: CASSFPGYEQYF. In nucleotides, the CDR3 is TGTGCCAGCAGTTTCCCCGGGTACGAGCAGTACTTC.

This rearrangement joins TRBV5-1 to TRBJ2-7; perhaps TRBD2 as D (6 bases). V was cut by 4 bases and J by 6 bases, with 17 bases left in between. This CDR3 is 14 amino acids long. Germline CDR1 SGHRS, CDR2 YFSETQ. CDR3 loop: CASSEGGLSGEQYV. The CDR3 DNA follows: TGCGCCAGCAGCGAAGGAGGGCTGAGCGGCGAGCAGTACGTC.

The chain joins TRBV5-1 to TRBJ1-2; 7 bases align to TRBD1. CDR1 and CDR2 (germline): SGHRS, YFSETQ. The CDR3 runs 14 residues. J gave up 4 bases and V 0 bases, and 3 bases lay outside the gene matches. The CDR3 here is CASSLVGTAYGYTF. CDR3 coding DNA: TGCGCCAGCAGCTTGGTGGGGACAGCCTATGGCTACACCTTC.

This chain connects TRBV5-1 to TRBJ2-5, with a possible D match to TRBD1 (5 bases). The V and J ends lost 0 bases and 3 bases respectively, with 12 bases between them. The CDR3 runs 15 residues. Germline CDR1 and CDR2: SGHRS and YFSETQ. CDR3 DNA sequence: TGCGCCAGCAGCTTGGGAGCCAGGGATGAAGAGACCCAGTACTTC. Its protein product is CASSLGARDEETQYF.

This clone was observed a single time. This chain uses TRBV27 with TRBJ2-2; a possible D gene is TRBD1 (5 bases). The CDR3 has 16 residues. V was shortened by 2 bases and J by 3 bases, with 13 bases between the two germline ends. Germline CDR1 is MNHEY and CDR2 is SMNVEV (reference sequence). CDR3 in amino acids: CASSLGHLEYTGELFF. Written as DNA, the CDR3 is TGTGCCAGCAGTTTAGGACACCTTGAGTACACCGGGGAGCTGTTTTTT.

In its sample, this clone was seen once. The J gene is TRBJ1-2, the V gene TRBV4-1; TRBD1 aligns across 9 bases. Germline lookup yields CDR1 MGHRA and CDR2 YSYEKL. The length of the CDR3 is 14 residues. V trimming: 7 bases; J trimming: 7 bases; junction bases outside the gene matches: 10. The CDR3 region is CASKPGGTGFGYTF. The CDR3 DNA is TGCGCCAGCAAACCGGGCGGGACAGGGTTTGGCTACACCTTC.

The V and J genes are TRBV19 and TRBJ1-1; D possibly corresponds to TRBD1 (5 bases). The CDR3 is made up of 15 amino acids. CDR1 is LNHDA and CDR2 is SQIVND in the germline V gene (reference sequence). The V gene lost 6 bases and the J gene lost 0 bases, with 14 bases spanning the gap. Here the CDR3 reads CASSDIGTMNTEAFF. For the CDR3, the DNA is TGTGCCAGTAGCGATATTGGGACTATGAACACTGAAGCTTTCTTT.

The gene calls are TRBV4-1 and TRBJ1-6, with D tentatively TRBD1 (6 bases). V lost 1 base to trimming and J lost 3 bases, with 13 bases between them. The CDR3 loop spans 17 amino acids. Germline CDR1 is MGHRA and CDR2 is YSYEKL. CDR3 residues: CASSQAPGGLYNSPLHF. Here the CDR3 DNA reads TGCGCCAGCAGCCAAGCCCCGGGGGGCCTCTATAATTCACCCCTCCACTTT.

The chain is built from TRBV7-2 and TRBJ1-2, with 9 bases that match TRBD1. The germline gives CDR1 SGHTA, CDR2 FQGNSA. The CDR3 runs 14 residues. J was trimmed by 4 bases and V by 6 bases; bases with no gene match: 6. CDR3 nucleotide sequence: TGTGCCAGCAGTGCGACAGGGGGAGTCTATGGCTACACCTTC. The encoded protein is CASSATGGVYGYTF.

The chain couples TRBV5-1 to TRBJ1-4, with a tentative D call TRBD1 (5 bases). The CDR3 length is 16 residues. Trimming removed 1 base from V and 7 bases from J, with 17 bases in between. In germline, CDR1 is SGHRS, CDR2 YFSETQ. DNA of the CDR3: TGCGCCAGCAGCTTGATGGTTCGTCAGGGCGGTGAAAAACTGTTTTTT. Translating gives CASSLMVRQGGEKLFF.

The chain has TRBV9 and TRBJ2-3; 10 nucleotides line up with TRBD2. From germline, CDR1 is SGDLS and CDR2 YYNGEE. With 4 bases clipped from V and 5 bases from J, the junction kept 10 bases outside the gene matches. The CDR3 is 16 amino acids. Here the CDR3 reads CASSPLAGAGGDTQYF. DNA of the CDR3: TGTGCCAGCAGCCCTCTAGCGGGGGCCGGAGGAGATACGCAGTATTTT.

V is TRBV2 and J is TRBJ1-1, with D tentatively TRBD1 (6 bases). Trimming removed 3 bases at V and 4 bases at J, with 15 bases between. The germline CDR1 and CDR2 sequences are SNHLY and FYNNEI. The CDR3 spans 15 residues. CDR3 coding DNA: TGTGCCAGCAGTGATGTATTGGGACATGCCACTGAAGCTTTCTTT. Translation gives CASSDVLGHATEAFF.

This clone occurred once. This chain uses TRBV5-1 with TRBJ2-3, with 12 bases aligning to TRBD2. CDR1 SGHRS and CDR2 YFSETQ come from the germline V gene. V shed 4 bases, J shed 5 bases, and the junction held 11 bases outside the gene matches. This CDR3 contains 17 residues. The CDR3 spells CASSDETSGSRIDTQYF. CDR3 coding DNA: TGCGCCAGCAGCGACGAGACTAGCGGGAGCAGGATAGATACGCAGTATTTT. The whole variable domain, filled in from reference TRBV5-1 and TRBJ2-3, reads KAGVTQTPRYLIKTRGQQVTLSCSPISGHRSVSWYQQTPGQGLQFLFEYFSETQRNKGNFPGRFSGRQFSNSRSEMNVSTLELGDSALYLCASSDETSGSRIDTQYFGPGTRLTVL.

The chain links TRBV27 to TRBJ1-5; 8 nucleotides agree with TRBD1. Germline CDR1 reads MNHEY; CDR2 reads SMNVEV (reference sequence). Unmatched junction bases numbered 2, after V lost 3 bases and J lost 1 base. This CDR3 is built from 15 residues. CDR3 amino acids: CASSFDRGSNQPQHF. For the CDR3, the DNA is TGTGCCAGCAGTTTTGACAGGGGAAGCAATCAGCCCCAGCATTTT.

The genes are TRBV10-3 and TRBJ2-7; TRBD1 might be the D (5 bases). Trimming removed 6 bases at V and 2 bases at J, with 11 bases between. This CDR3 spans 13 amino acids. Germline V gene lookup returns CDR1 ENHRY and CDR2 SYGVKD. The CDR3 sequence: CAIRSDSTYEQYV. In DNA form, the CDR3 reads TGTGCCATCAGATCCGACAGTACCTACGAGCAGTACGTC.

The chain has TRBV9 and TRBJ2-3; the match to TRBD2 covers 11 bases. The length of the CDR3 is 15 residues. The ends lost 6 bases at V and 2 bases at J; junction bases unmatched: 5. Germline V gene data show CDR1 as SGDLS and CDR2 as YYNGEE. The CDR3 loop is CASNRLAGNTDTQYF. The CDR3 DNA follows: TGTGCCAGCAATAGACTAGCGGGGAACACAGATACGCAGTATTTT.

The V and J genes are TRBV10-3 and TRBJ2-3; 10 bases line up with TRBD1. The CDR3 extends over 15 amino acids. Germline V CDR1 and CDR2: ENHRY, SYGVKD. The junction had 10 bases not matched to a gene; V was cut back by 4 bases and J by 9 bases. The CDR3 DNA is TGTGCCATCAGTGCCTGGACAGGGGGGTCAGGAACGCAGTATTTT. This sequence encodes CAISAWTGGSGTQYF.

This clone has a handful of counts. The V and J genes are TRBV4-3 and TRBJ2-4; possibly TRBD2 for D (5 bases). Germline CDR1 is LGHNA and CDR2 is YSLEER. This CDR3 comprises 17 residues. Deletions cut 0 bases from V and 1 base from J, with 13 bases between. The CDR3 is CASSQDTRGEAKNIQYF. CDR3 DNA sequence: TGCGCCAGCAGCCAAGATACCCGGGGAGAGGCCAAAAACATTCAGTACTTC.

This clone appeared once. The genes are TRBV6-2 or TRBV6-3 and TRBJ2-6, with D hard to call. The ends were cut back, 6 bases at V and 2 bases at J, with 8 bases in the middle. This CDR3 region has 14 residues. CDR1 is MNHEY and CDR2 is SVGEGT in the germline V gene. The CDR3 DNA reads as TGTGCCAGCAGCCCTCCAGCTGGGGCCAACGTCCTGACTTTC. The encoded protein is CASSPPAGANVLTF.

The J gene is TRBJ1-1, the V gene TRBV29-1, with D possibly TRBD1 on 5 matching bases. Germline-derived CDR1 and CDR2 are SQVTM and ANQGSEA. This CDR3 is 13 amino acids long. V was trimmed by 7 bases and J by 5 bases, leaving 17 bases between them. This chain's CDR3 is CSALPGLRTEAFF. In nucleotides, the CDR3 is TGCAGCGCACTACCAGGGCTGCGGACTGAAGCTTTCTTT.

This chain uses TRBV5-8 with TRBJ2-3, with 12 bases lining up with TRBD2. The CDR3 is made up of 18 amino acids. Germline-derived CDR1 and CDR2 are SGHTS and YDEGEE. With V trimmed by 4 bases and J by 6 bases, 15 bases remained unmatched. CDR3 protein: CASSLLRTSGRTPDTQYF. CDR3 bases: TGTGCCAGCAGCCTGCTCCGAACTAGCGGGAGGACCCCCGATACGCAGTATTTT.

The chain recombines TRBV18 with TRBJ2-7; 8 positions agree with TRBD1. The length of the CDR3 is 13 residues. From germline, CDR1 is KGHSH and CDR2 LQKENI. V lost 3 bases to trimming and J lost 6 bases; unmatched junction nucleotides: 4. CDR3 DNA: TGTGCCAGCTCACCTGGACAGGGCCTCGAGCAGTACTTC. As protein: CASSPGQGLEQYF.

CDR3 region: CASRLAGKETQYF. In DNA, the CDR3 is TGTGCCAGCAGACTAGCGGGAAAAGAGACCCAGTACTTC. V gene TRBV3-1 (or the pseudogene TRBV3-2) combines with J gene TRBJ2-5; 10 bases line up with TRBD2. There are 13 residues in the CDR3. Losses at the gene ends were 6 bases for V and 3 bases for J; bases not matched to a gene: 1. CDR1 is LGHDT, CDR2 YNNKEL, per germline (reference sequence).

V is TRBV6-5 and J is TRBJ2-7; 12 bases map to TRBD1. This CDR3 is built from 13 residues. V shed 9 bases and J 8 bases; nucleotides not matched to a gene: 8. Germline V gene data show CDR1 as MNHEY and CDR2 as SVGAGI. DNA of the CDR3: TGTGCCAGTGGACCGGGACAGGGGGCGAAGCAGTACTTC. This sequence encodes CASGPGQGAKQYF.